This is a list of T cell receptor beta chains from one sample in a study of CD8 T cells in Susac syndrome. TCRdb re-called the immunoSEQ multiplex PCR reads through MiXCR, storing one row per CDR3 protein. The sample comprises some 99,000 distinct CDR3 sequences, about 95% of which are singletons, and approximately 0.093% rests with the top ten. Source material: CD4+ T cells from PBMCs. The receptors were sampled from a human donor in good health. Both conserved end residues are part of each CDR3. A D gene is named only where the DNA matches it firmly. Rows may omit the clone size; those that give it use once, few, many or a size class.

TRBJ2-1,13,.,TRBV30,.,TGTGCCTGGAGTGTTCGGGTGGGCGGTGAGCAGTTCTTC,CAWSVRVGGEQFF
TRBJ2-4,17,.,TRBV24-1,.,TGTGCCACCAGTGACTCCGGGGCCGTAGTCGGCAAAAACATTCAGTACTTC,CATSDSGAVVGKNIQYF
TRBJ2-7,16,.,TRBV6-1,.,TGTGCCAGCAGTGAAGCGAAGGGCAACAGTTTCTACGAGCAGTACTTC,CASSEAKGNSFYEQYF
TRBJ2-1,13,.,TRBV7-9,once,TGTGCCAGCAGCCGAAACGTGGCCAATGAGCAGTTCTTC,CASSRNVANEQFF
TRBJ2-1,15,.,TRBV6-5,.,TGTGCCAGCAGTTTGGACGGGGGTGCTCTTGGTGAGCAGTTCTTC,CASSLDGGALGEQFF
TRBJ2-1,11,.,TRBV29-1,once,TGCAGCGTCGCTTTACTAGCTCAGCAGTTCTTC,CSVALLAQQFF
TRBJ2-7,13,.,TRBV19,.,TGTGCCAGTAGTATTGAGGGGACCTACGAGCAGTACTTC,CASSIEGTYEQYF
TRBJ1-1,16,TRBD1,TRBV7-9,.,TGTGCCAGCAGACGAGCCCTGACAGGGAAGAACACTGAAGCTTTCTTT,CASRRALTGKNTEAFF
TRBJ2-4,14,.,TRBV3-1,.,TGTGCCAGCAGCTTCGGACAAATGGGCGACATTCAGTACTTC,CASSFGQMGDIQYF
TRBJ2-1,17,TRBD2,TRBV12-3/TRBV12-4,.,TGTGCCAGCAGTTTGAGGGGGGAGGGACTAGCGGGCAATGAGCAGTTCTTC,CASSLRGEGLAGNEQFF
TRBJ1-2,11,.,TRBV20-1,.,TGCAGTGCTGAGTACCTCTACAGCTACACCTTC,CSAEYLYSYTF
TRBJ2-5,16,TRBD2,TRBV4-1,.,TGCGCCAGCAGCCAAGATCCCGGGGGGGTCCAAGAGACCCAGTACTTC,CASSQDPGGVQETQYF
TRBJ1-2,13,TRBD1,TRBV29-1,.,TGCAGCGTTGAAGGCGACAGGGTGGGCGGCTACACCTTC,CSVEGDRVGGYTF
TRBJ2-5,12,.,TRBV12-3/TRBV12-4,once,TGTGCCAGCAAGACAGACCAAGAGACCCAGTACTTC,CASKTDQETQYF
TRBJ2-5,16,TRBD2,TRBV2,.,TGTGCCAGCAGTCCAACTAGCGGGGGACCTAAAGAGACCCAGTACTTC,CASSPTSGGPKETQYF
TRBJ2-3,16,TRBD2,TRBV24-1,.,TGTGCCACCAGTGATTTGGCGGGGGGGCTGGCAGATACGCAGTATTTT,CATSDLAGGLADTQYF
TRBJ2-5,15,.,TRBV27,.,TGTGCCAGCGCCCCCATACTTCTGAGGGGAGAGACCCAGTACTTC,CASAPILLRGETQYF
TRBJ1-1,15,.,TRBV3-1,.,TGTGCCAGCAGCCAAGAAGGTGCGCGGGGGGCTGAAGCTTTCTTT,CASSQEGARGAEAFF
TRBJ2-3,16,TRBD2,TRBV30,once,TGTGCCTGGAGTGTAAAGGGAGCGGGGGGTACAGATACGCAGTATTTT,CAWSVKGAGGTDTQYF
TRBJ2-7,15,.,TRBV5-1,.,TGCGCCAGCAGCCTCCTTGGAGACAGCTCCTACGAGCAGTACTTC,CASSLLGDSSYEQYF
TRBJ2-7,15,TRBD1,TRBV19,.,TGTGCCAGTAGTACGACGGGACAGGGGATCCACGAGCAGTACTTC,CASSTTGQGIHEQYF
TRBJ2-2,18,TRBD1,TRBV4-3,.,TGCGCCAGCAGCCAAGTAGTTTTAACAGGGGTGAACACCGGGGAGCTGTTTTTT,CASSQVVLTGVNTGELFF
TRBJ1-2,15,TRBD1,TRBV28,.,TGTGCCAGCAGACCCGCCCGGGACAGAAACTATGGCTACACCTTC,CASRPARDRNYGYTF
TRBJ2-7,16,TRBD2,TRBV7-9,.,TGTGCCAGCAGCTTACGAGCGGGAGGGTCCCCCTACGAGCAGTACTTC,CASSLRAGGSPYEQYF
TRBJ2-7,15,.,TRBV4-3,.,TGCGCCAGCAGCCCTCAAGGGGCAGGACCCTACGAGCAGTACTTC,CASSPQGAGPYEQYF
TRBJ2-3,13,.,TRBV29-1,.,TGCAGCGCAACACAGGGCAGCACAGATACGCAGTATTTT,CSATQGSTDTQYF
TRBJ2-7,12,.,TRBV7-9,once,TGTGCCAGCAGCCGCGAAGGGTACGAGCAGTACTTC,CASSREGYEQYF
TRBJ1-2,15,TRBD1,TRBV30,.,TGTGCCTGGGTCCCTGAACTAACAGGGGTCTATGGCTACACCTTC,CAWVPELTGVYGYTF
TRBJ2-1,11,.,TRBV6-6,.,TGTGCCAGCAGCCCGAACAATGAGCAGTTCTTC,CASSPNNEQFF
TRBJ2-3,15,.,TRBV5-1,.,TGCGCCAGCAGCTTGCGACCGGAAAGCACAGATACGCAGTATTTT,CASSLRPESTDTQYF
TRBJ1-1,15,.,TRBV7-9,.,TGTGCCAGCAGCACATACAGGACCATGAACACTGAAGCTTTCTTT,CASSTYRTMNTEAFF
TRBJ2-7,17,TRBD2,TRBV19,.,TGTGCCAGTAGTATCCCCCAAACTAGCGGGGGCACCTACGAGCAGTACTTC,CASSIPQTSGGTYEQYF
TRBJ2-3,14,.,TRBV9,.,TGTGCCAGCAGCGGGGGGATCAACACAGATACGCAGTATTTT,CASSGGINTDTQYF